This T cell receptor (beta chain) was sequenced in a study of blood T cell repertoires in COVID-19. Per the original methods: Estimation of nucleated cell counts was performed using reference gene primer amplification. Measured with immunoSEQ multiplex PCR; TCRdb has only the in-frame clones, and not every one. The DNA gave D and trimming, while V, J and clone size come from that table. The profile shows 320,000 or so clones, roughly 87% of them singletons. Participant age was about 18 to 89 years, and participants resided in around 24 US areas. Clinical histories supplied by participants themselves formed the basis of cohort assignment. Cohort 3 donors were reported recovered after two negative PCRs, clearance, or symptom resolution. This TCR derives from a woman in her 30s who had recovered from COVID-19. The sequenced sample consisted of PBMCs or T cells enriched from blood (not recorded which).

CDR3 protein: CASSETGGLTTDTQYF. DNA of the CDR3: TGTGCCAGCAGTGAGACAGGGGGGTTAACCACAGATACGCAGTATTTT. V and J are TRBV6-1 and TRBJ2-3; TRBD1 agrees at 9 bases. The CDR3 length is 16 residues. Germline V lookup: CDR1 MNHNS, CDR2 SASEGT. Trimming at V came to 3 bases and at J to 2 bases, leaving 6 bases not matched to a gene.